This T cell receptor (beta chain) was identified in a study of shared clonotypes between healthy human individuals. Whole-study context: In total, the donors were two women and a few men aged 18 to 49. Three CD4 naive, three CD4 memory, two CD8 naive and one CD8 memory plate were used per donor.

The study's findings and limits: Several donors showed sharing of approximately 5% of naive CD4 clonotypes.

Profiling relied on immunoSEQ multiplex PCR, and the TCRdb table lists in-frame clones only, not all of them. The sample holds around 2,000,000 clones, approximately 94% seen once. Trimming at V came to 0 bases and at J to 8 bases, leaving 5 bases not matched to a gene. The CDR3 length is 16 residues. Germline lookup yields CDR1 PRHDT and CDR2 FYEKMQ (reference sequence). Details on this clone: Its antigen is currently unknown.

Naivety among CD8 cells was defined by CD45RO negativity and positive CCR7 selection, thereby excluding terminally differentiated effector memory CD45RA+ cells. Adult Caucasians living in Nashville, Tennessee made up all of the donors. The sequenced material came from naive CD8+ T cells sorted from blood. The source of this sequence is a man between 18 and 29 years old in good health. The genes are TRBV13 and TRBJ1-6; 9 positions agree with TRBD1. In DNA form, the CDR3 reads TGTGCCAGCAGCTTAGGGGGAACAGGGGGCGATTCACCCCTCCACTTT. Translating gives CASSLGGTGGDSPLHF.